The 24 T cell receptor beta chains presented below share a single source sample, sequenced in a study of monozygotic twins with inflammatory bowel disease. No DNA is given; TCRdb re-called the 5' RACE reads and lists each CDR3 protein once. The data show some 450,000 distinct CDR3 sequences, and the top ten clones hold 2% to 2.5%. Material for sequencing was blood. These receptors originate from a human donor with ulcerative colitis or Crohn's disease, or a healthy co-twin of an affected twin (not recorded which).

The V call is TRBV9, the J call TRBJ2-1; TCRdb names TRBD2, which stays unverified in the absence of DNA. Germline values: CDR1 SGDLS, CDR2 YYNGEE. The CDR3 is made up of 13 amino acids. The CDR3 protein is CASSPSTANEQFF.

The chain combines TRBV2 with TRBJ2-1; no DNA is available, so the TRBD2 call from TCRdb remains unchecked. This CDR3 has 17 residues. Germline V CDR1 and CDR2: SNHLY, FYNNEI. The CDR3 here is CASTHPGLANTYNEQFF.

This chain uses TRBV4-1 with TRBJ2-3; TCRdb indicates TRBD2, and absent DNA this call remains unverified. This CDR3 region has 16 residues. Germline lookup yields CDR1 MGHRA and CDR2 YSYEKL. The CDR3 is CASSPPREGGKDTQYF.

V and J are TRBV6-6 and TRBJ2-5. The length of the CDR3 is 14 residues. Germline assignment: CDR1 MNHNY and CDR2 SVGAGI (reference sequence). The CDR3 reads CASSYSLGVETQYF.

The chain recombines TRBV14 with TRBJ2-1; TCRdb outputs TRBD1, but without DNA this stays unchecked. The germline CDR1 and CDR2 sequences are SGHDN and FVKESK. This CDR3 region has 13 residues. CDR3 amino acids: CASSRAGNNEQFF.

The rearrangement uses TRBV5-6 and TRBJ2-7; TCRdb gives TRBD1 as the D gene, but with no DNA this cannot be confirmed. This CDR3 contains 13 residues. Germline-derived CDR1 and CDR2 are SGHDT and YYEEEE. The CDR3 here is CASSSDRGRKQYF.

This chain joins TRBV7-2 and TRBJ1-1. The V gene's germline CDR1 is SGHTA and CDR2 FQGNSA. This CDR3 region has 16 residues. This CDR3 reads CASSLGRALRHTEAFF.

The chain uses TRBV5-1 and TRBJ2-3. Germline loops: CDR1 SGHRS, CDR2 YFSETQ. The CDR3 runs 13 residues. This CDR3 reads CASSLAGIDTQYF. Combining the CDR3 with reference TRBV5-1 and TRBJ2-3 gives the whole variable domain KAGVTQTPRYLIKTRGQQVTLSCSPISGHRSVSWYQQTPGQGLQFLFEYFSETQRNKGNFPGRFSGRQFSNSRSEMNVSTLELGDSALYLCASSLAGIDTQYFGPGTRLTVL.

V gene TRBV6-6 combines with J gene TRBJ2-1; the TCRdb D gene call, TRBD2, has no DNA to confirm it. Germline CDR1 is MNHNY and CDR2 is SVGAGI (reference sequence). This CDR3 is built from 13 residues. CDR3 amino acids: CASRGTSGVEQFF.

V is TRBV4-3 and J is TRBJ2-7; TCRdb calls TRBD1, which cannot be checked without DNA. CDR1 and CDR2 (germline): LGHNA, YSLEER. CDR3 size: 15 residues. The CDR3 protein is CASSQDGTGGYEQYF.

J is TRBJ2-7 and V is TRBV5-1; absent DNA, TCRdb's TRBD1 call cannot be checked. Germline V gives CDR1 SGHRS, CDR2 YFSETQ. The CDR3 contains 13 residues. CDR3 sequence: CASSPGQGREQYF.

This chain links TRBV24-1 with TRBJ2-2; TCRdb reports TRBD1, a call that lacks DNA to check it against. The CDR3 contains 15 residues. Germline lookup yields CDR1 KGHDR and CDR2 SFDVKD. CDR3 residues: CATSDRNPGTGELFF.

J is TRBJ2-1 and V is TRBV12-3 or TRBV12-4; without DNA, the TCRdb call of TRBD1 cannot be checked. The CDR3 runs 14 residues. This CDR3 is CASRPRGRYGEQFF.

CDR3: CAISKGGPGGGELFF. The rearrangement joins TRBV10-3 to TRBJ2-2; TCRdb's assignment of TRBD1 cannot be checked, as there is no DNA. CDR3 length: 15 residues. In germline, CDR1 is ENHRY, CDR2 SYGVKD.

The CDR3 is CASSSYDRGIRTGELFF. The chain recombines TRBV7-3 with TRBJ2-2; the TRBD1 assignment by TCRdb is unverifiable without DNA. The CDR3 has 17 amino acids. The germline gives CDR1 SGHTA, CDR2 FQGTGA.

This chain joins TRBV20-1 and TRBJ1-2; absent DNA, TCRdb's TRBD1 call cannot be checked. Germline CDR1 DFQATT, CDR2 SNEGSKA (reference sequence). CDR3 length equals 12 residues. The CDR3 loop is CSAPQDRGGYTF.

The CDR3 sequence is CASRRGPYEQYF. This chain connects TRBV12-3 or TRBV12-4 to TRBJ2-7. The CDR3 contains 12 residues.

The V call is TRBV5-1, the J call TRBJ1-1. Germline V gene data show CDR1 as SGHRS and CDR2 as YFSETQ. The CDR3 is 15 residues long. The chain's CDR3 is CASSLEFSTNTEAFF.

J is TRBJ1-1 and V is TRBV30; TCRdb gives TRBD1 as the D gene, but with no DNA this cannot be confirmed. This CDR3 region has 12 residues. Germline V gene sequence: CDR1 GTSNPN, CDR2 SVGIG (reference sequence). The CDR3: CAWSVFAGWAFF.

The V and J genes are TRBV19 and TRBJ2-5; TCRdb reports TRBD2, a call that lacks DNA to check it against. The CDR3 runs 16 residues. The V gene's germline CDR1 is LNHDA and CDR2 SQIVND (reference sequence). This CDR3 is CASSIGGPGGRETQYF.

This chain links TRBV6-1 with TRBJ2-7; as DNA is missing, the TRBD2 call by TCRdb cannot be tested. This CDR3 comprises 14 residues. Germline lookup yields CDR1 MNHNS and CDR2 SASEGT. The CDR3 sequence: CASSLRPYSYEQYF.

The chain links TRBV28 to TRBJ1-2; TCRdb picks TRBD1, but there is no DNA to check that call. This CDR3 contains 15 residues. CDR1 and CDR2 (germline): MDHEN, SYDVKM. The CDR3 region is CASNQGLGGNYGYTF.

The chain has TRBV6-5 and TRBJ2-2. Germline lookup yields CDR1 MNHEY and CDR2 SVGAGI. This CDR3 has 14 amino acids. The CDR3 sequence: CASSYGANTGELFF.

This chain connects TRBV12-3 or TRBV12-4 to TRBJ2-5; TCRdb returns TRBD1, unconfirmable since there is no DNA. The CDR3 spans 18 residues. Here the CDR3 reads CASSFSPLGQGARETQYF.